This passage covers 15 T cell receptor beta chains from one sample sequenced in a study of cytomegalovirus exposure and HLA in healthy donors. 13 Jbeta primers and 60 Vbeta primers were used for the PCR. TCRdb's table, derived via immunoSEQ multiplex PCR, lists solely in-frame clones and lacks some. The sample includes under 200,000 clones, around 77% of them seen just once. The sequencing input was PBMCs. Receptors originate from a man between 35 and 55 years old in good health and CMV-seronegative.

This clone was picked up a small number of times. The chain links TRBV6-5 to TRBJ1-1; TRBD1 might be the D (5 bases). Deletions cut 5 bases from V and 0 bases from J, with 10 bases between. This CDR3 spans 14 amino acids. CDR1 MNHEY and CDR2 SVGAGI come from the germline V gene. This chain's CDR3 is CASSTGLLNTEAFF. The CDR3 region has the DNA TGTGCCAGCAGTACGGGACTCCTGAACACTGAAGCTTTCTTT.

CDR3 residues: CASRADGTREAFF. The CDR3 coding sequence is TGTGCCAGCAGGGCCGATGGAACGAGGGAAGCTTTCTTT. V gene TRBV6-6 combines with J gene TRBJ1-1; D unclear. Germline V CDR1 and CDR2: MNHNY, SVGAGI (reference sequence). Trimming removed 6 bases from V and 8 bases from J, with 16 bases in between. The CDR3 sequence is 13 residues long.

This clone came up a few times. The gene calls are TRBV5-1 and TRBJ2-2; 7 nucleotides line up with TRBD2. Trimming cost V 0 bases and J 5 bases; bases outside gene matches: 7. CDR3 length equals 16 residues. Germline CDR1 reads SGHRS; CDR2 reads YFSETQ. CDR3 sequence reads: CASSLDLAASTGELFF. The CDR3 nucleotides read TGCGCCAGCAGCTTGGACCTAGCGGCATCGACCGGGGAGCTGTTTTTT.

This chain joins TRBV19 and TRBJ2-1; 11 nucleotides line up with TRBD2. This CDR3 comprises 15 residues. The germline V gene has CDR1 LNHDA and CDR2 SQIVND (reference sequence). J lost 7 bases, V lost 7 bases, and 9 bases had no gene match. The CDR3 DNA follows: TGTGCCAGTACCGTGACTAGCGGGAAAATTAATGAGCAGTTCTTC. This gives the protein CASTVTSGKINEQFF. Variable domain in full (rest from reference TRBV19 and TRBJ2-1): DGGITQSPKYLFRKEGQNVTLSCEQNLNHDAMYWYRQDPGQGLRLIYYSQIVNDFQKGDIAEGYSVSREKKESFPLTVTSAQKNPTAFYLCASTVTSGKINEQFFGPGTRLTVL.

The J gene is TRBJ2-7, the V gene TRBV5-6; a weak D match, TRBD2 (6 bases). The V and J ends lost 4 bases and 6 bases respectively, with 11 bases between them. CDR1 and CDR2 (germline): SGHDT, YYEEEE. The CDR3 consists of 12 residues. CDR3 amino acids: CASSRPEGEQYV. The CDR3 DNA sequence: TGTGCCAGCAGCCGCCCGGAGGGCGAGCAGTACGTC.

This clone has just a few counts. The chain links TRBV5-1 to TRBJ2-3; 8 positions match TRBD2. Germline loops: CDR1 SGHRS, CDR2 YFSETQ. This CDR3 is 14 amino acids long. V lost 6 bases to trimming and J lost 2 bases; unmatched junction nucleotides: 5. In DNA, the CDR3 is TGCGCCAGCAAATTAGCGGGGTACACAGATACGCAGTATTTT. Translating it yields CASKLAGYTDTQYF.

The chain has TRBV11-1 and TRBJ2-2; no clear D gene. The CDR3 contains 14 residues. Trimming left V 1 base short and J 5 bases short, with 8 bases between. The V gene's germline CDR1 is SGHAT and CDR2 FQDESV (reference sequence). CDR3 sequence: CASSLVTVTGELFF. The CDR3, as DNA: TGTGCCAGCAGCTTAGTAACAGTTACCGGGGAGCTGTTTTTT.

Only a few counts were recorded for this clone. The rearrangement joins TRBV28 to TRBJ1-4, with D possibly being TRBD1 (5 bases). Trimming took off 8 bases at V and 7 bases at J, with 17 bases between the two ends. CDR3 length equals 14 residues. The germline V gene has CDR1 MDHEN and CDR2 SYDVKM. The CDR3 protein is CASPWGGKGEKLFF. The CDR3 DNA is TGTGCCAGCCCATGGGGGGGAAAGGGTGAAAAACTGTTTTTT.

The chain combines TRBV19 with TRBJ1-4, with D possibly TRBD1 on 5 matching bases. CDR3 length: 13 residues. Germline values: CDR1 LNHDA, CDR2 SQIVND (reference sequence). Deletions cut 2 bases from V and 8 bases from J, with 9 bases between. CDR3 in amino acids: CASSINRREKLFF. Written as DNA, the CDR3 is TGTGCCAGTAGTATAAACAGGCGAGAAAAACTGTTTTTT.

This clone was seen only a few times. The V call is TRBV7-8, the J call TRBJ2-1; a possible D gene is TRBD2 (6 bases). Per the germline V gene, CDR1 is SGHVS and CDR2 is FQNEAQ. There are 17 residues in the CDR3. The V gene lost 2 bases and the J gene lost 1 base, with 15 bases spanning the gap. In DNA, the CDR3 is TGTGCCAGCAGCTTATCCCACTTCGGGAGTTCCTACAATGAGCAGTTCTTC. It codes for CASSLSHFGSSYNEQFF.

This clone was seen only a few times. J is TRBJ2-2 and V is TRBV7-2; 7 bases map to TRBD1. The CDR3 sequence is 16 residues long. Germline V gene lookup returns CDR1 SGHTA and CDR2 FQGNSA. V lost 6 bases and J lost 2; bases outside the gene matches: 9. CDR3 bases: TGTGCCAGCAGTTCCACCGGGACAGTTAACACCGGGGAGCTGTTTTTT. Translated, it gives CASSSTGTVNTGELFF. Filled out from reference TRBV7-2 and TRBJ2-2, the complete variable domain reads GAGVSQSPSNKVTEKGKDVELRCDPISGHTALYWYRQSLGQGLEFLIYFQGNSAPDKSGLPSDRFSAERTGGSVSTLTIQRTQQEDSAVYLCASSSTGTVNTGELFFGEGSRLTVL.

The chain uses TRBV7-9 and TRBJ1-1; D call uncertain. Germline V gives CDR1 SEHNR, CDR2 FQNEAQ (reference sequence). This CDR3 is built from 13 residues. In DNA, the CDR3 is TGTTCCACCCTTAGTGCGACAAACACTGAAGCTTTCTTT. Amino acids: CSTLSATNTEAFF.

The chain joins TRBV5-4 to TRBJ2-5; maybe TRBD1 (6 bases). The V gene lost 4 bases and the J gene lost 3 bases, with 16 bases spanning the gap. The CDR3 contains 15 residues. From germline, CDR1 is SGHNT and CDR2 YYREEE (reference sequence). The CDR3 bases are TGTGCCAGCAGCCCGGTTTTCGGGACAAAAGAGACCCAGTACTTC. Residues: CASSPVFGTKETQYF.

This clone was seen only once. The V gene is TRBV29-1, the J gene TRBJ2-4; TRBD1 is a possible D gene (6 bases). The CDR3 extends over 13 amino acids. Trimming left V 6 bases short and J 3 bases short, with 12 bases between. Germline lookup yields CDR1 SQVTM and CDR2 ANQGSEA. The CDR3 reads CSVIDRFKNIQYF. CDR3 DNA sequence: TGCAGCGTCATTGACAGGTTCAAAAACATTCAGTACTTC.

V and J are TRBV5-4 and TRBJ2-1, with TRBD2 identical over 7 bases. Germline trimming cut 3 bases from V and 5 bases from J; bases unmatched to any gene: 8. The CDR3 loop spans 15 amino acids. Germline V CDR1 and CDR2: SGHNT, YYREEE (reference sequence). The CDR3 DNA follows: TGTGCCAGCAGCTGGGGGGGAATGATGCACAATGAGCAGTTCTTC. Its protein product is CASSWGGMMHNEQFF.